This is a list of T cell receptor beta chains from one sample in a study of T cells after yellow fever vaccination. Using its own MiXCR run on the 5' RACE reads, TCRdb lists one record per CDR3 protein. The sample includes 300,000 or so distinct CDR3 sequences, approximately 10% of them seen just once. The specimen comprised CD4+ T cells sorted from PBMCs, sampled 5 days after the yellow fever booster vaccination. The receptors come from a young man who received the YFV17D yellow fever vaccine. Both conserved end residues are part of each CDR3.

J	V	CDR3
TRBJ1-1	TRBV20-1	CSARAPWTGDTEAFF
TRBJ1-6	TRBV4-3	CASSQDPAGGRRSPLHF
TRBJ1-5	TRBV6-5	CASSSTQGQPQHF
TRBJ1-6	TRBV24-1	CATSDFENSPLHF
TRBJ1-1	TRBV18	CASSPQKGHLNTEAFF
TRBJ1-2	TRBV7-2	CASSLDRYGYTF
TRBJ1-6	TRBV12-3/TRBV12-4	CASSIRGLNSPLHF
TRBJ2-1	TRBV3-1	CASSDRTSGPSF
TRBJ1-1	TRBV7-9	CASSLATGETFGAEAFF
TRBJ1-4	TRBV6-5	CASSYSKIPGSNEKLFF
TRBJ1-1	TRBV9	CASSVQGSTEAFF
TRBJ1-2	TRBV4-1	CASSQEGHGYTF
TRBJ1-5	TRBV7-2	CASSPGTGNQPQHF
TRBJ1-5	TRBV27	CASSPLQGIGQPQHF
TRBJ2-4	TRBV21-1	CASISDWTDKNIQYF
TRBJ2-5	TRBV18	CASSPQGQETQYF
TRBJ2-5	TRBV29-1	CSVAGHETQYF
TRBJ2-2	TRBV6-5	CASSYDGTGKLFF
TRBJ1-2	TRBV7-6	CASSRDQNNYGYTF
TRBJ2-2	TRBV7-9	CASSLVFTGELFF
TRBJ2-3	TRBV2	CASSEATNRDTQYF
TRBJ2-1	TRBV11-1	CASIRGTTLSYNEQFF
TRBJ2-1	TRBV7-9	CASSLKGYNEQFF
TRBJ1-2	TRBV29-1	CSVDGPNYGYTF
TRBJ1-6	TRBV4-2	CASRTGTENSPLHF
TRBJ2-2	TRBV2	CASSKQGASSGELFF
TRBJ1-6	TRBV9	CASSVEGGSPLHF
TRBJ2-7	TRBV5-1	CASATSGPYEQYF
TRBJ2-5	TRBV9	CASSESVRGHQETQYF
TRBJ2-5	TRBV29-1	CSSQTGQGPETQYF
TRBJ1-5	TRBV7-3	CASSSTLNQPQHF
TRBJ1-1	TRBV9	CASSPWTANTEAFF
TRBJ1-1	TRBV7-2	CASSSRLGEAAEAFF
TRBJ1-4	TRBV12-3/TRBV12-4	CASSPQAGEKLFF
TRBJ1-6	TRBV18	CASSPRAVSINSPLHF
TRBJ2-5	TRBV7-2	CASSKLVLSETQYF
TRBJ1-6	TRBV6-2/TRBV6-3	CASTEDAIYNSPLHF
TRBJ2-5	TRBV7-8	CASSLDVSGKTQYF
TRBJ2-3	TRBV5-8	CASSYPYQAGGTDTQYF
TRBJ2-1	TRBV27	CASSLFGLQGNEQFF
TRBJ2-5	TRBV6-1	CASSRSRGGIETQYF
TRBJ1-5	TRBV2	CASSEDFAGSQPQHF
TRBJ2-4	TRBV6-5	CASSTGGSKNIQYF
TRBJ1-4	TRBV18	CASSSGAHEKLFF
TRBJ2-1	TRBV5-6	CASSLGWGAGQFF
TRBJ1-1	TRBV14	CASSQIRGYGAFF
TRBJ2-3	TRBV12-3/TRBV12-4	CASSLQAGGVGDTQYF
TRBJ2-3	TRBV27	CASSSGQGPTDTQYF
TRBJ2-5	TRBV11-2	CASSLGDRETQYF